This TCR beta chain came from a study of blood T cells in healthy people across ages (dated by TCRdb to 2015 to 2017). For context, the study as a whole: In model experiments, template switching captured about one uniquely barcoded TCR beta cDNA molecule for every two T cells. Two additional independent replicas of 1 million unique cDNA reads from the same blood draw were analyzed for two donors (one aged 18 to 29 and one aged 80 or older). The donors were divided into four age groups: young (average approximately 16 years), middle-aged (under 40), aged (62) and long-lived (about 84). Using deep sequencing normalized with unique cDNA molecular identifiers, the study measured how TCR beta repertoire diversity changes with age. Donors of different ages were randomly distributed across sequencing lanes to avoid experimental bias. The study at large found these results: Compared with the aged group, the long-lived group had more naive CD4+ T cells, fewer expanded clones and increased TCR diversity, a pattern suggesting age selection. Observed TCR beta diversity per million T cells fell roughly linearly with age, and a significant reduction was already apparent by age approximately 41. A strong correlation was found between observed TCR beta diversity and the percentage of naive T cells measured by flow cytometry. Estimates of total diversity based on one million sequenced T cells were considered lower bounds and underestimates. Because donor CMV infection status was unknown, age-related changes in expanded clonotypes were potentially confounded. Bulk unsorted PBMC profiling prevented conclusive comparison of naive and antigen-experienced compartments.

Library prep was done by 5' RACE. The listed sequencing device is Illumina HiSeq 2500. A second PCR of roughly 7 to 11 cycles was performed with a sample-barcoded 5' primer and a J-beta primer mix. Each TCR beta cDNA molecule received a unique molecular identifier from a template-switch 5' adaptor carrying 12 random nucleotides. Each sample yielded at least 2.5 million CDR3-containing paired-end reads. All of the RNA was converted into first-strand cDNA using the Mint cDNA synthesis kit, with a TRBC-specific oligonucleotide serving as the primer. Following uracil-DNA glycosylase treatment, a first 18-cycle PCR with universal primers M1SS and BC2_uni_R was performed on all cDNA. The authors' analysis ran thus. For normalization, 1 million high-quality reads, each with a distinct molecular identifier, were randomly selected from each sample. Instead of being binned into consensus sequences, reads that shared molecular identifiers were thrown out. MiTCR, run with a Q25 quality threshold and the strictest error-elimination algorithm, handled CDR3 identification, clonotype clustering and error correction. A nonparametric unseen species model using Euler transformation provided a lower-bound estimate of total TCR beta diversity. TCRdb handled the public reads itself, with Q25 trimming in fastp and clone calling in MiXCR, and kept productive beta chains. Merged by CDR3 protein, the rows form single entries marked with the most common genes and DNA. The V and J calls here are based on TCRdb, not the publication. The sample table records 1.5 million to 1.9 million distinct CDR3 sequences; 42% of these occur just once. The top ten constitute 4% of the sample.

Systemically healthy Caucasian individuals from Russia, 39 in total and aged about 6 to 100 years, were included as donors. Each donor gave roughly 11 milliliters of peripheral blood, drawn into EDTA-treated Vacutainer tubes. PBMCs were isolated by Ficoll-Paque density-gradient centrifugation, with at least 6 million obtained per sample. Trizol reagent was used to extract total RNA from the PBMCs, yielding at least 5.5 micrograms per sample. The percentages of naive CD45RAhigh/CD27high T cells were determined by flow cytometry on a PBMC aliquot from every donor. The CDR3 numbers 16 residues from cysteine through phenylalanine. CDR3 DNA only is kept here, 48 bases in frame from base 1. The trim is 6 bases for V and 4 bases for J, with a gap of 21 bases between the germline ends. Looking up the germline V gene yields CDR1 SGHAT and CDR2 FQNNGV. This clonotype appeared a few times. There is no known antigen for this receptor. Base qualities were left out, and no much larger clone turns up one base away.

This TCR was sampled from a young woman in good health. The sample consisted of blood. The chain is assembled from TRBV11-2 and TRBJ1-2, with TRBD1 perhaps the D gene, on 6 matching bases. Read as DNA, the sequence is TGTGCCAGCAGATTCCCCGGGCGGGGGCAAGCCTATGGCTACACCTTC. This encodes CASRFPGRGQAYGYTF.